These 21 T cell receptor beta chains were all obtained from the same sample, sequenced in a study of immune cell composition in non-small cell lung cancer. The method was immunoSEQ multiplex PCR; TCRdb's version includes in-frame clones alone and lacks a portion of them. Of around 2,500 clones listed, around 75% are singletons. Sequenced input: lung tumor tissue. The source of these receptors is a human donor with non-small cell lung cancer.

This rearrangement joins TRBV4-1 to TRBJ2-7, with no clear D. Trimming took off 0 bases at V and 7 bases at J, with 10 bases between the two ends. The CDR3 extends over 13 amino acids. The V gene's germline CDR1 is MGHRA and CDR2 YSYEKL. The CDR3 sequence is CASSQDPGWEQYF. The CDR3 DNA follows: TGCGCCAGCAGCCAAGATCCCGGGTGGGAGCAGTACTTC.

This chain connects TRBV5-1 to TRBJ2-6, with 8 nucleotides matching TRBD1. Trimming cost V 8 bases and J 0 bases; bases outside gene matches: 7. Looked up from germline, CDR1 is SGHRS and CDR2 is YFSETQ. CDR3 size: 16 residues. CDR3 amino acids: CASTPGQASGANVLTF. The DNA for the CDR3 is TGCGCCAGTACCCCGGGACAGGCCTCTGGGGCCAACGTCCTGACTTTC.

This rearrangement joins TRBV7-2 to TRBJ2-2, with TRBD2 matching over 8 bases. This CDR3 is built from 17 residues. The germline V gene has CDR1 SGHTA and CDR2 FQGNSA. V was clipped by 1 base and J by 8 bases; unmatched bases: 12. CDR3 nucleotides: TGTGCCAGCAGCTTAGAACGGGGGGGGATCGGAACAGGGGAGCTGTTTTTT. Translating gives CASSLERGGIGTGELFF.

The genes are TRBV18 and TRBJ2-3; no reliable D call. The CDR3 length is 15 residues. Trimming cost V 2 bases and J 0 bases, with 9 bases left between them. Germline CDR1 KGHSH, CDR2 LQKENI. The CDR3 sequence: CASSPSYLSTDTQYF. CDR3 sequence (DNA): TGTGCCAGCTCACCAAGCTACCTTAGCACAGATACGCAGTATTTT.

The V gene is TRBV7-2, the J gene TRBJ2-3; 12 nucleotides agree with TRBD1. The CDR3 has 21 amino acids. Unmatched junction bases numbered 21, after V lost 0 bases and J lost 8 bases. Germline V gene data show CDR1 as SGHTA and CDR2 as FQGNSA. Here the CDR3 reads CASSLAPGQGAKGPFQTTQYF. As DNA, the CDR3 is TGTGCCAGCAGCTTAGCTCCGGGACAGGGGGCCAAAGGGCCATTCCAGACTACGCAGTATTTT.

This chain links TRBV25-1 with TRBJ1-2; 7 nucleotides agree with TRBD1. Trimming removed 2 bases from V and 5 bases from J; junction bases left unmatched: 11. Germline assignment: CDR1 MGHDK and CDR2 SYGVNS. CDR3 size: 16 residues. CDR3 amino acids: CASSEPLRQGVYGYTF. In DNA form, the CDR3 reads TGTGCCAGCAGTGAACCCTTGAGACAGGGCGTTTATGGCTACACCTTC.

The chain couples TRBV5-1 to TRBJ1-6; D gene unclear. The V end lost 6 bases, the J end lost 0 bases, and 10 bases lay between the germline ends. CDR1 and CDR2 from the germline V gene are SGHRS and YFSETQ. There are 15 residues in the CDR3. The CDR3 protein is CASTPEGSYNSPLHF. DNA for the CDR3: TGCGCCAGCACCCCAGAGGGCTCCTATAATTCACCCCTCCACTTT.

The chain has TRBV5-1 and TRBJ2-7, with TRBD2 matching over 14 bases. The trim removed 4 bases at V and 4 bases at J, leaving 10 bases unmatched. The CDR3 has 17 residues. CDR1 is SGHRS, CDR2 YFSETQ, per germline. The chain's CDR3 is CASSPGGTSGGTYEQYF. In nucleotides, the CDR3 is TGCGCCAGCAGCCCGGGGGGGACTAGCGGGGGAACGTACGAGCAGTACTTC.

The chain couples TRBV5-1 to TRBJ2-3, with D tentatively TRBD2 (6 bases). V gave up 8 bases and J gave up 5 bases, with 18 bases separating them. Germline V lookup: CDR1 SGHRS, CDR2 YFSETQ. The CDR3 spans 14 residues. The chain's CDR3 is CASSEAGRGDTQYF. CDR3 bases: TGCGCCAGTTCTGAGGCGGGGCGAGGAGATACGCAGTATTTT.

The V call is TRBV7-8, the J call TRBJ2-1, with D unclear. Trimming took 4 bases from V and 7 from J, leaving 8 bases between them. This CDR3 region has 12 residues. From germline, CDR1 is SGHVS and CDR2 FQNEAQ. CDR3: CASSSEVNEQFF. As DNA, the CDR3 is TGTGCCAGCAGCTCTGAGGTAAATGAGCAGTTCTTC.

This chain joins TRBV10-3 and TRBJ2-5; tentative D call: TRBD2 (6 bases). There are 13 residues in the CDR3. Trimming shortened V by 8 bases and J by 5 bases, and 15 bases separated the two germline ends. Germline assignment: CDR1 ENHRY and CDR2 SYGVKD. The CDR3 sequence: CAISTPGVETQYF. The CDR3 nucleotides read TGTGCCATCTCCACCCCGGGGGTGGAGACCCAGTACTTC.

This sequence joins TRBV19 and TRBJ1-2; 7 bases fit TRBD1. Germline CDR1 LNHDA, CDR2 SQIVND (reference sequence). The V and J ends lost 9 bases and 8 bases, in that order; junction bases with no gene match: 15. This CDR3 is 14 amino acids long. This CDR3 is CASRRSEGQKGYTF. CDR3 bases: TGTGCCAGCCGCCGTTCCGAGGGACAGAAAGGCTACACCTTC.

The chain has TRBV5-1 and TRBJ1-1; D is unresolved. The length of the CDR3 is 15 residues. V was clipped by 4 bases and J by 1 base, with 14 bases between them. The germline V gene encodes CDR1 SGHRS and CDR2 YFSETQ. The chain's CDR3 is CASSPSEGRNTEAFF. The CDR3 DNA is TGCGCCAGCAGCCCATCGGAGGGTAGGAACACTGAAGCTTTCTTT.

A few counts support this clone. This chain joins TRBV4-3 and TRBJ2-2; D ambiguous. CDR3 length: 15 residues. Germline CDR1 is LGHNA and CDR2 is YSLEER. With 1 base removed from V and 8 bases from J, the gap between germline ends came to 14 bases. CDR3 residues: CASSQGSGWRGELFF. As DNA, the CDR3 is TGCGCCAGCAGCCAAGGTTCGGGTTGGAGAGGGGAGCTGTTTTTT.

This chain uses TRBV14 with TRBJ1-1, with TRBD1 matching over 8 bases. Germline V gene data show CDR1 as SGHDN and CDR2 as FVKESK. This CDR3 has 14 residues. Germline trimming cut 6 bases from V and 1 base from J; bases unmatched to any gene: 4. The CDR3 sequence is CASRRDRRNTEAFF. DNA for the CDR3: TGTGCCAGCAGGAGGGACAGGCGGAACACTGAAGCTTTCTTT.

There are a few counts of this clone. The chain combines TRBV20-1 with TRBJ2-5; D call uncertain. CDR3 length: 10 residues. Per the germline V gene, CDR1 is DFQATT and CDR2 is SNEGSKA (reference sequence). CDR3 nucleotide sequence: TGCAGCGGTGCTAGAGAGACCCAGTACTTC. Encoded protein: CSGARETQYF.

This sequence joins TRBV29-1 and TRBJ2-1; tentatively, D is TRBD1 (6 bases). The V end lost 7 bases, the J end lost 9 bases, and 25 bases lay between the germline ends. Germline V gene sequence: CDR1 SQVTM, CDR2 ANQGSEA. This CDR3 has 15 residues. The CDR3 DNA is TGCAGCGGTGCCTCTCGAAGGGGGAAGCAAAGTGAGCAGTTCTTC. It codes for CSGASRRGKQSEQFF.

The chain combines TRBV6-1 with TRBJ1-5; 7 bases align to TRBD1. Germline-derived CDR1 and CDR2 are MNHNS and SASEGT. V trimming: 4 bases; J trimming: 1 base; junction bases outside the gene matches: 13. This CDR3 contains 18 residues. The CDR3 nucleotides are TGTGCCAGCAGTGGACAGGGCTACACACTAGGAAGCAATCAGCCCCAGCATTTT. This sequence encodes CASSGQGYTLGSNQPQHF.

The genes are TRBV29-1 and TRBJ2-1; 7 nucleotides align to TRBD2. Germline V CDR1 and CDR2: SQVTM, ANQGSEA. This CDR3 has 15 residues. J gave up 6 bases and V 6 bases, and 14 bases lay outside the gene matches. The CDR3 coding sequence is TGCAGCGTGACCCCCCGCGGGAGTGCTGTCAATGAGCAGTTCTTC. It is translated as CSVTPRGSAVNEQFF.

The rearrangement uses TRBV11-3 and TRBJ2-1; TRBD1 is a possible D gene (5 bases). Germline CDR1 and CDR2: SGHNT and YENEEA. The CDR3 runs 14 residues. Trimming removed 5 bases from V and 4 bases from J, with 12 bases in between. As DNA, the CDR3 is TGTGCCAGCAGCCGAGGTCAGGGTTACAATGAGCAGTTCTTC. As protein: CASSRGQGYNEQFF.

The chain links TRBV10-3 to TRBJ2-7; TRBD1 might be the D (8 bases). Per germline, CDR1 ENHRY and CDR2 SYGVKD. Trimming stripped 6 bases from V and 2 bases from J, with 17 bases between. The CDR3 sequence is 15 residues long. CDR3 coding DNA: TGTGCCATCAGCCAAGGACAGGGAGGGCCCTACGAGCAGTACTTC. This encodes CAISQGQGGPYEQYF.